This TCR beta chain was found in a study of blood T cell repertoires in COVID-19. Across the study: Collection of acute and convalescent COVID-19 samples took place in the United States, Italy and Spain. Nucleic acid was either cDNA or gDNA, and it came from T cells, B-cell-depleted T cells, or PBMCs.

Germline V gene lookup returns CDR1 MNHEY and CDR2 SVGEGT. The CDR3 extends over 16 amino acids. After removal of 4 bases from V and 7 bases from J, the junction contained 10 bases not matched to a gene. Authors' processing steps: How many nucleated cells were present was estimated from reference gene primer amplification. This table comes from immunoSEQ multiplex PCR, and its TCRdb copy is limited to in-frame clones, with some not included. The DNA was the basis for D and trimming; V, J and clone size are from that table. This sample has over 300,000 clones, with 70% to 90% found just once. Symptom resolution, clearance, or two negative PCRs marked donors in Cohort 3 as recovered.

The genes are TRBV6-2 or TRBV6-3 and TRBJ1-2, with 12 bases identical to TRBD1. This TCR derives from a woman aged 35 to 49 who had recovered from COVID-19. The sequencing input was PBMCs or T cells enriched from blood (not recorded which). The CDR3, as DNA: TGTGCCAGCAGTTCACACTCCGGGACAGGGGGCTCTGGCTACACCTTC. Residues: CASSSHSGTGGSGYTF.